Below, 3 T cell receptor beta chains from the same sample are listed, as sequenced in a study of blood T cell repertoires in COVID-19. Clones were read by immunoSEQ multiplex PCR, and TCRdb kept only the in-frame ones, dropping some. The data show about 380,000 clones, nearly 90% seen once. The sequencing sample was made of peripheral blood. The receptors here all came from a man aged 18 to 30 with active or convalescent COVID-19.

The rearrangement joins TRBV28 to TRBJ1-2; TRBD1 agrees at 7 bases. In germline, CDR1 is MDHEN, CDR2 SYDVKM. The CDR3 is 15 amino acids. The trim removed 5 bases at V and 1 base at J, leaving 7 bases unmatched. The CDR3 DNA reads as TGTGCCAGCAGTCAACCACAGGGGTTTAACTATGGCTACACCTTC. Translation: CASSQPQGFNYGYTF.

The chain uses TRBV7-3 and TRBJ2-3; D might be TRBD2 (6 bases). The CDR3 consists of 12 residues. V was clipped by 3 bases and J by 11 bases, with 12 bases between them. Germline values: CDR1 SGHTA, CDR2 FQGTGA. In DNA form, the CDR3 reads TGTGCCAGCAGCTTTGACCGGGGAGGGCAGTATTTT. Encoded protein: CASSFDRGGQYF. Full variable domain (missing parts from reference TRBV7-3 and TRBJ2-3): GAGVSQTPSNKVTEKGKYVELRCDPISGHTALYWYRQSLGQGPEFLIYFQGTGAADDSGLPNDRFFAVRPEGSVSTLKIQRTERGDSAVYLCASSFDRGGQYFGPGTRLTVL.

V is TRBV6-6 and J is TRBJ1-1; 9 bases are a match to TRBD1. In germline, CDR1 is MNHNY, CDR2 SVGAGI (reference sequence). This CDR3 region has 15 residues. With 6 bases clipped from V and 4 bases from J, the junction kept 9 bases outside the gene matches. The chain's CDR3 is CASSQMGTGPTEAFF. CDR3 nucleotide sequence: TGTGCCAGCAGCCAAATGGGGACAGGGCCCACTGAAGCTTTCTTT.